This T cell receptor (beta chain) derives from a study of blood T cell repertoires in COVID-19. Study-wide context: Acute-phase and convalescent COVID-19 samples originated in the United States, Italy and Spain. PBMCs, B-cell-depleted T cells, or T cells were the source of the cDNA or gDNA that made up the material.

In the original analysis: Reference gene primer amplification yielded estimated nucleated cell counts. The repertoire was sequenced with immunoSEQ multiplex PCR; TCRdb's copy has only in-frame clones and lacks some. V and J calls and clone size follow that table, whereas D and trimming were derived from the DNA. This table has 90,000 to 120,000 clones, 70% to 90% appearing once. This clone was seen only a few times. V lost 5 bases and J 4 bases, leaving 15 bases between the germline ends. This CDR3 has 15 residues. In germline, CDR1 is LGHNA, CDR2 YNFKEQ. The chain combines TRBV4-2 with TRBJ2-1; D possibly corresponds to TRBD2 (5 bases). The sample comprised peripheral blood. The clonotype was recovered from a man aged 45-65 years with active or convalescent COVID-19. This CDR3 is CASSKPVATYNEQFF. CDR3 bases: TGTGCCAGCAGCAAGCCGGTAGCGACATACAATGAGCAGTTCTTC.